The 5 T cell receptor beta chains below were found in one sample sequenced in a study of sequential checkpoint blockade in melanoma. The sample's treatment: randomized to nivolumab then ipilimumab (arm A) or the reverse (arm B). Profiled with immunoSEQ multiplex PCR; TCRdb holds only in-frame clones, not every one. Altogether tens of thousands of clones are present, approximately 71% being singletons, with the ten largest covering around 20%. The source was CD8+ T cells sorted from blood (inferred from file names), collected from a patient given nivolumab and ipilimumab in sequence. Source of these receptors: a human donor with melanoma.

The gene calls are TRBV27 and TRBJ2-3; unclear D gene. Germline V lookup: CDR1 MNHEY, CDR2 SMNVEV (reference sequence). This CDR3 contains 15 residues. V gave up 2 bases and J gave up 0 bases, with 9 bases separating them. The CDR3 coding sequence is TGTGCCAGCAGTTTAACTACTACTAGCACAGATACGCAGTATTTT. Amino acid sequence: CASSLTTTSTDTQYF.

The V gene is TRBV5-1, the J gene TRBJ2-1; 9 bases agree with TRBD1. This CDR3 is 14 amino acids long. From germline, CDR1 is SGHRS and CDR2 YFSETQ. Trimming at V came to 4 bases and at J to 8 bases, leaving 7 bases not matched to a gene. The DNA for the CDR3 is TGCGCCAGCAGCCTCCGGGACAGGGTACATGAGCAGTTCTTC. This translates into CASSLRDRVHEQFF.

The chain carries TRBV2 and TRBJ1-5; weak D call: TRBD1 (5 bases). V dropped 6 bases and J dropped 0 bases, with 9 bases sitting between them. The CDR3 runs to 14 residues. CDR1 and CDR2 (germline): SNHLY, FYNNEI. The chain's CDR3 is CASRTAYSNQPQHF. CDR3 coding DNA: TGTGCCAGCAGGACAGCCTATAGCAATCAGCCCCAGCATTTT.

The V call is TRBV7-9, the J call TRBJ1-6; 7 nucleotides align to TRBD1. The V segment lost 0 bases and the J segment 9 bases; nucleotides outside the gene matches: 5. Germline CDR1 reads SEHNR; CDR2 reads FQNEAQ (reference sequence). The CDR3 has 15 residues. In nucleotides, the CDR3 is TGTGCCAGCAGCTTAGCGTTCACAGGGGTTTCACCCCTCCACTTT. Its translation is CASSLAFTGVSPLHF.

V is TRBV5-6 and J is TRBJ2-7, with a possible D match to TRBD1 (6 bases). The germline V gene encodes CDR1 SGHDT and CDR2 YYEEEE. The CDR3 sequence is 14 residues long. V was trimmed by 3 bases and J by 3 bases, leaving 13 bases between them. The CDR3 loop reads CASSSGTRFYEQYF. In DNA form, the CDR3 reads TGTGCCAGCAGCTCCGGGACACGGTTCTACGAGCAGTACTTC.